The 23 T cell receptor beta chains given below trace back to one sample, sequenced in a study of blood T cells in healthy people across ages. A sample-barcoded 5' primer and a J-beta primer mix were used in a second PCR of about 6 to 12 cycles. TCRdb ran MiXCR on the 5' RACE reads and lists one entry per CDR3 protein. Counted here are about 1.6 million distinct CDR3 sequences, about 32% occurring once; the ten biggest clones make up over 9%. Sequenced material: blood. Every receptor here comes from a woman aged 25 to 39 in good health.

This chain joins TRBV14 and TRBJ1-4; TRBD1 might be the D (5 bases). Germline CDR1 and CDR2: SGHDN and FVKESK. The germline V and J ends were trimmed by 3 bases and 8 bases, with 16 bases remaining between them. The CDR3 has 15 residues. CDR3 coding DNA: TGTGCCAGCAGCCAGAATGCGGGGGAGAAAGAAAAACTGTTTTTT. This codes for CASSQNAGEKEKLFF.

V usage is TRBV5-6 and J usage is TRBJ2-2; 10 nucleotides match TRBD2. Germline loops: CDR1 SGHDT, CDR2 YYEEEE. Losses at the gene ends were 2 bases for V and 3 bases for J; bases not matched to a gene: 4. The CDR3 has 16 amino acids. The DNA of the CDR3 is TGTGCCAGCAGCTTAAGCCTAGCGGGAGACACCGGGGAGCTGTTTTTT. Translating it yields CASSLSLAGDTGELFF.

The rearrangement joins TRBV5-1 to TRBJ2-7, with TRBD1 matching 9 bases. Germline CDR1 reads SGHRS; CDR2 reads YFSETQ. CDR3 length: 15 amino acids. Trimming at V came to 3 bases and at J to 0 bases, leaving 4 bases not matched to a gene. The CDR3 protein is CASSSDRGFSYEQYF. The CDR3 region has the DNA TGCGCCAGCAGCTCGGACAGGGGATTCTCCTACGAGCAGTACTTC.

This chain links TRBV27 with TRBJ1-6; a possible D gene is TRBD1 (5 bases). V shed 0 bases and J shed 7 bases, with 13 bases lying between them. Per the germline V gene, CDR1 is MNHEY and CDR2 is SMNVEV (reference sequence). The CDR3 contains 16 residues. The CDR3, as DNA: TGTGCCAGCAGTTTATCGGGAGGGGCGGACAATTCACCCCTCCACTTT. This codes for CASSLSGGADNSPLHF.

The chain employs TRBV11-2 and TRBJ2-1; TRBD2 is a possible D gene (6 bases). Germline CDR1 SGHAT, CDR2 FQNNGV. Trimming left V 1 base short and J 6 bases short, with 16 bases between. The CDR3 has 16 amino acids. In nucleotides, the CDR3 is TGTGCCAGCAGCTTAGCGCTATTTAGCGGCCCCAATGAGCAGTTCTTC. Translation gives CASSLALFSGPNEQFF.

Details on this clonotype: At one boundary the junction diverges from the germline segment, which might be a read error. The chain couples TRBV20-1 to TRBJ1-2; D remains ambiguous. Per the germline V gene, CDR1 is DFQATT and CDR2 is SNEGSKA (reference sequence). The length of the CDR3 is 15 residues. This CDR3 reads CSAPSAPTSNYGCTF. In DNA, the CDR3 is TGCAGTGCTCCATCGGCCCCTACCTCTAACTATGGCTGCACCTTC.

The V gene is TRBV20-1, the J gene TRBJ1-1; perhaps TRBD1 as D (5 bases). Trimming removed 6 bases at V and 0 bases at J, with 11 bases between. Germline V lookup: CDR1 DFQATT, CDR2 SNEGSKA (reference sequence). The CDR3 spans 13 residues. CDR3: CSALKGVNTEAFF. The CDR3 bases are TGCAGTGCCTTAAAAGGGGTGAACACTGAAGCTTTCTTT.

The chain couples TRBV7-2 to TRBJ2-7, with 9 positions matching TRBD2. From germline, CDR1 is SGHTA and CDR2 FQGNSA. The CDR3 totals 17 residues. Unmatched junction bases numbered 11, after V lost 2 bases and J lost 3 bases. In DNA form, the CDR3 reads TGTGCCAGCAGCTTAATTGGTCCCGGGACTAGCCTCTACGAGCAGTACTTC. Its protein product is CASSLIGPGTSLYEQYF.

The J gene is TRBJ2-7, the V gene TRBV28, with D tentatively TRBD2 (5 bases). The CDR3 is 16 amino acids. V lost 3 bases and J 1 base, leaving 16 bases between the germline ends. Germline V gene sequence: CDR1 MDHEN, CDR2 SYDVKM. This chain's CDR3 is CASSFETGIPSYEQYF. The DNA of the CDR3 is TGTGCCAGCAGTTTTGAGACGGGGATCCCATCCTACGAGCAGTACTTC.

A remark on this clonotype: A junction boundary mismatches the germline segment, possibly from a read error. The rearrangement links TRBV27 to TRBJ2-3; 14 bases fit TRBD2. Germline-derived CDR1 and CDR2 are MNHEY and SMNVEV (reference sequence). This CDR3 is built from 15 residues. CDR3 nucleotides: TGTGCCATCAGTTCCGGGACTAGCGGGGGTAATACGCAGTATTTT. Translated, it gives CAISSGTSGGNTQYF.

On this clonotype: A much larger clonotype is one base distant, so this may be a read error. The J gene is TRBJ2-7, the V gene TRBV4-1, with 10 bases identical to TRBD1. CDR3 length: 15 amino acids. Germline assignment: CDR1 MGHRA and CDR2 YSYEKL. The trim removed 4 bases at V and 3 bases at J, leaving 6 bases unmatched. CDR3 region: CASSRLWTGGYEQYF. CDR3 nucleotides: TGCGCCAGCAGCCGACTGTGGACAGGGGGCTACGAGCAGTACTTC.

This chain connects TRBV9 to TRBJ2-3; D might be TRBD2 (6 bases). Germline CDR1 SGDLS, CDR2 YYNGEE. Between the trimmed V and J ends, which lost 0 bases and 4 bases, there was a span of 15 bases. The length of the CDR3 is 16 residues. CDR3 loop: CASSVEGGGEADTQYF. Here the CDR3 DNA reads TGTGCCAGCAGCGTAGAAGGCGGAGGGGAGGCAGATACGCAGTATTTT.

This clonotype was counted a few times. The chain joins TRBV7-2 to TRBJ2-7, with 8 bases aligning to TRBD1. CDR1 is SGHTA and CDR2 is FQGNSA in the germline V gene. There are 15 residues in the CDR3. V lost 5 bases, J lost 7 bases, and 13 bases stayed unmatched. This chain's CDR3 is CASSLNRDRFREQYF. Here the CDR3 DNA reads TGTGCCAGCAGCCTAAACCGGGACAGGTTCAGGGAGCAGTACTTC. Using reference TRBV7-2 and TRBJ2-7 for the parts outside the CDR3, the full variable domain is GAGVSQSPSNKVTEKGKDVELRCDPISGHTALYWYRQSLGQGLEFLIYFQGNSAPDKSGLPSDRFSAERTGGSVSTLTIQRTQQEDSAVYLCASSLNRDRFREQYFGPGTRLTVT.

This clonotype came up a few times. This rearrangement joins TRBV7-9 to TRBJ2-3; D not resolved. Looked up from germline, CDR1 is SEHNR and CDR2 is FQNEAQ (reference sequence). The CDR3 spans 16 residues. V was cut by 5 bases and J by 3 bases, with 18 bases left in between. CDR3 amino acids: CASSPPSGPWTDTQYF. CDR3 DNA sequence: TGTGCCAGCAGCCCGCCGTCTGGCCCGTGGACAGATACGCAGTATTTT.

V and J are TRBV5-1 and TRBJ2-7; 7 bases are a match to TRBD1. The germline V gene encodes CDR1 SGHRS and CDR2 YFSETQ. CDR3 length equals 14 residues. J lost 5 bases, V lost 5 bases, and 10 bases had no gene match. In DNA form, the CDR3 reads TGCGCCAGCAGGGGGACAGTTCATCGGGACGAGCAGTACTTC. Its translation: CASRGTVHRDEQYF. The full variable domain, completed using reference TRBV5-1 and TRBJ2-7, is KAGVTQTPRYLIKTRGQQVTLSCSPISGHRSVSWYQQTPGQGLQFLFEYFSETQRNKGNFPGRFSGRQFSNSRSEMNVSTLELGDSALYLCASRGTVHRDEQYFGPGTRLTVT.

This clonotype turned up a few times. The chain couples TRBV7-9 to TRBJ2-7; TRBD1 aligns across 7 bases. The CDR3 runs 14 residues. Germline-derived CDR1 and CDR2 are SEHNR and FQNEAQ (reference sequence). V shed 2 bases and J 2 bases; nucleotides not matched to a gene: 3. The DNA for the CDR3 is TGTGCCAGCAGCTTATACGGGACAGCCTACGAGCAGTACTTC. It specifies CASSLYGTAYEQYF.

This clonotype was detected ten times or more. The V call is TRBV3-1, the J call TRBJ2-7; D remains unclear. Trimming shortened V by 4 bases and J by 7 bases, and 8 bases separated the two germline ends. This CDR3 is 11 amino acids long. Germline CDR1 LGHDT, CDR2 YNNKEL (reference sequence). The CDR3: CASSRGEEQYF. Written as DNA, the CDR3 is TGTGCCAGCAGCCGAGGTGAAGAGCAGTACTTC.

J is TRBJ1-2 and V is TRBV7-9, with D perhaps TRBD1 (6 bases). This CDR3 is 17 amino acids long. V lost 1 base and J lost 3, with 18 bases in between. Germline V lookup: CDR1 SEHNR, CDR2 FQNEAQ (reference sequence). CDR3 sequence reads: CASSLGVGGARDYGYTF. The DNA of the CDR3 is TGTGCCAGCAGCTTAGGGGTCGGGGGGGCGCGGGACTATGGCTACACCTTC.

This clonotype turned up a few times. The chain employs TRBV6-5 and TRBJ1-2; D is undetermined. Per germline, CDR1 MNHEY and CDR2 SVGAGI. V dropped 6 bases and J dropped 3 bases, with 14 bases sitting between them. The CDR3 runs to 14 residues. DNA for the CDR3: TGTGCCAGCAGCGCTACCGCGGGCGACTATGGCTACACCTTC. Its protein product is CASSATAGDYGYTF.

The chain has TRBV28 and TRBJ2-4; tentative D call: TRBD1 (6 bases). This CDR3 is 14 amino acids long. Germline CDR1 is MDHEN and CDR2 is SYDVKM. Between the trimmed V and J ends, which lost 7 bases and 9 bases, there was a span of 19 bases. The CDR3 sequence: CASTRGRGPAIQYF. CDR3 DNA: TGTGCCAGCACAAGGGGCAGGGGCCCCGCCATTCAGTACTTC.

J is TRBJ2-3 and V is TRBV12-3 or TRBV12-4, with TRBD2 matching 12 bases. The CDR3 totals 15 residues. After removal of 6 bases from V and 5 bases from J, the junction contained 6 bases not matched to a gene. The CDR3 loop is CASRRLAGVVDTQYF. The DNA for the CDR3 is TGTGCCAGCAGGAGACTAGCGGGAGTGGTAGATACGCAGTATTTT.

Notes on this clonotype: Compared with germline, one end of the junction differs, possibly owing to a read error. The chain couples TRBV20-1 to TRBJ1-2; maybe TRBD1 (6 bases). CDR3 length: 13 residues. The germline V gene has CDR1 DFQATT and CDR2 SNEGSKA (reference sequence). CDR3 nucleotides: TGCAGTGCTCGGGGGCAGGGCTCCTATGACTACACCTTC. As protein: CSARGQGSYDYTF.

This chain joins TRBV29-1 and TRBJ1-1, with no clear D. Trimming removed 3 bases from V and 1 base from J, with 6 bases in between. This CDR3 region has 12 residues. Per the germline V gene, CDR1 is SQVTM and CDR2 is ANQGSEA. The CDR3 region is CSVDPENTEAFF. The CDR3 nucleotides are TGCAGCGTTGATCCCGAGAACACTGAAGCTTTCTTT. Together with reference TRBV29-1 and TRBJ1-1, the CDR3 gives the full variable domain: SAVISQKPSRDICQRGTSLTIQCQVDSQVTMMFWYRQQPGQSLTLIATANQGSEATYESGFVIDKFPISRPNLTFSTLTVSNMSPEDSSIYLCSVDPENTEAFFGQGTRLTVV.